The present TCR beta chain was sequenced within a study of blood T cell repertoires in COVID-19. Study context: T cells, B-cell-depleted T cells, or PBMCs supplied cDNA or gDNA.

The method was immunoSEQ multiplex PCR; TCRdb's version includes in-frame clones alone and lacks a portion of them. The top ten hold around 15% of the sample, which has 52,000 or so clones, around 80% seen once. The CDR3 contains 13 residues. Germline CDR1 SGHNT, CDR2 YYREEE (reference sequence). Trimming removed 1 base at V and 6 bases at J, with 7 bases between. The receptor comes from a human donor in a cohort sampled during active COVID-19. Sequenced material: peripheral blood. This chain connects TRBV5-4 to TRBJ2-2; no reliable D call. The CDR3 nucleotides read TGTGCCAGCAGCTTGTTCAGTGCCGGGGAGCTGTTTTTT. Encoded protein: CASSLFSAGELFF.